What follows are 2 T cell receptor beta chains derived from one specimen sequenced in a study of cytomegalovirus exposure and HLA in healthy donors. This PCR relied on a set of 60 Vbeta primers and 13 Jbeta primers. Produced via immunoSEQ multiplex PCR; TCRdb's table is partial and in-frame only. The sample lists about 130,000 clones; approximately 68% were seen once. The sequenced sample was PBMCs. These receptors all come from a man aged 25-45 years in good health and CMV-seropositive.

V gene TRBV5-5 combines with J gene TRBJ2-1; a weak D match, TRBD2 (5 bases). The germline V gene encodes CDR1 SGHKS and CDR2 YYEKEE (reference sequence). The CDR3 is 15 amino acids. Trimming stripped 4 bases from V and 1 base from J, with 12 bases between. The CDR3 is CASSRLGDSYNEQFF. The CDR3 nucleotides are TGTGCCAGCAGCCGGCTCGGGGATTCCTACAATGAGCAGTTCTTC.

V is TRBV7-8 and J is TRBJ2-7; 10 bases align to TRBD2. The CDR3 covers 17 residues. Germline-derived CDR1 and CDR2 are SGHVS and FQNEAQ. V was clipped by 2 bases and J by 9 bases; unmatched bases: 16. Here the CDR3 reads CASSLFGKREGRLGQYF. The CDR3 coding sequence is TGTGCCAGCAGCTTATTCGGGAAGCGGGAGGGCCGCTTGGGGCAGTACTTC.